This T cell receptor beta chain was identified during a study of T cell repertoires in cytomegalovirus infection. TCRdb reanalysed the reads using MiXCR and keeps one entry per CDR3 protein. The data contain 100,000 to 150,000 distinct CDR3 sequences, approximately 30% of them singletons. The germline V gene has CDR1 SNHLY and CDR2 FYNNEI. CDR3 length equals 18 residues. Trimming removed 6 bases from V and 3 bases from J, with 24 bases in between. In the case of this clonotype: Its antigen is unidentified.

The source is a human donor in good health (CMV status not recorded). Some clones in this sample may be carry-over from other donors' samples. The source was CD8+ T cells from cultured PBMCs, collected from culture after CMV antigen stimulation. The chain combines TRBV2 with TRBJ1-3, with a possible D match to TRBD1 (5 bases). CDR3 in DNA: TGTGCCAGCAGATATTCCCACGTCCGGGACGGCGGTGGAAACACCATATATTTT. This encodes CASRYSHVRDGGGNTIYF.